The 5 T cell receptor beta chains below all came from one sample that was sequenced in a study of shared clonotypes between healthy human individuals. Assay used: immunoSEQ multiplex PCR; TCRdb lists only in-frame clones, some missing. The sample holds around 1.4 million clones; around 98.5% are singletons and the top ten take roughly 0.35%. The sequenced material came from naive CD4+ T cells sorted from blood. Subset in this sample: CD45RA+ positively selected. These receptors were collected from a man under 40 in good health.

The V gene is TRBV10-3, the J gene TRBJ2-2, with 9 positions matching TRBD2. After removal of 0 bases from V and 5 bases from J, the junction contained 7 bases not matched to a gene. The CDR3 runs to 17 residues. Germline CDR1 is ENHRY and CDR2 is SYGVKD. CDR3 amino acids: CAISESRMLAGTGELFF. For the CDR3, the DNA is TGTGCCATCAGTGAGTCGAGAATGCTAGCGGGGACCGGGGAGCTGTTTTTT.

This chain joins TRBV4-1 and TRBJ2-7; D is perhaps TRBD1 (6 bases). Trimming pared 4 bases from V and 1 base from J, leaving 17 bases between. Germline V CDR1 and CDR2: MGHRA, YSYEKL. CDR3 length equals 16 residues. For the CDR3, the DNA is TGCGCCAGCAGCCGAGCTCTAGGACAGAGATCCTACGAGCAGTACTTC. Amino acid sequence: CASSRALGQRSYEQYF.

The CDR3 loop is CSGRTYTGTDTQYF. The CDR3 region has the DNA TGCAGCGGCCGTACTTATACTGGCACAGATACGCAGTATTTT. The chain links TRBV29-1 to TRBJ2-3; no definite D call. Germline CDR1 is SQVTM and CDR2 is ANQGSEA. V was pared by 7 bases and J by 1 base, with 15 bases between. CDR3 size: 14 residues.

This sequence joins TRBV2 and TRBJ2-7, with 10 bases identical to TRBD1. The length of the CDR3 is 13 residues. The V gene's germline CDR1 is SNHLY and CDR2 FYNNEI. The V and J ends lost 11 bases and 6 bases, in that order; junction bases with no gene match: 10. This chain's CDR3 is CAGRDRGIGEQYF. The DNA for the CDR3 is TGTGCCGGGAGGGACAGGGGTATAGGCGAGCAGTACTTC.

The chain carries TRBV7-6 and TRBJ2-1; D is possibly TRBD2 (5 bases). This CDR3 spans 17 amino acids. Germline V gene lookup returns CDR1 SGHVS and CDR2 FNYEAQ. Deletions cut 3 bases from V and 0 bases from J, with 15 bases between. CDR3 amino acids: CASSLALAPSSYNEQFF. CDR3 in DNA: TGTGCCAGCAGCTTGGCATTAGCGCCGAGCTCCTACAATGAGCAGTTCTTC.